The clone carrying this T cell receptor (beta chain) showed up just a few times. This record belongs to a study of identical twins. After template switching added a universal primer site, the resulting cDNA carried unique molecular identifiers. TCRdb fed the 5' RACE reads into MiXCR, producing one record per CDR3 protein. Among a few hundred thousand distinct CDR3 sequences, less than 25% were seen once, and the ten largest hold roughly 2.8%. CDR1 and CDR2 from the germline V gene are SGHTA and FQGNSA. CDR3 length: 15 amino acids. V was clipped by 0 bases and J by 0 bases, with 8 bases between them. Only healthy Caucasians were enrolled as donors. These same data were also listed under a study on T cells expressing NK-cell markers. That source adds: Just one sequenced donor of eight was HCMV-seronegative, while seven were seropositive. These same clonotypes (in four donors) also led the CD3+CD56-NKG2C+ fraction.

This TCR derives from a woman aged 18-29 years in good health. V is TRBV7-2 and J is TRBJ2-5; no firm D call. Material for sequencing was CD4+ T cells sorted from blood. The CDR3 sequence: CASSLASWYQETQYF. Written as DNA, the CDR3 is TGTGCCAGCAGCTTAGCTAGCTGGTACCAAGAGACCCAGTACTTC.